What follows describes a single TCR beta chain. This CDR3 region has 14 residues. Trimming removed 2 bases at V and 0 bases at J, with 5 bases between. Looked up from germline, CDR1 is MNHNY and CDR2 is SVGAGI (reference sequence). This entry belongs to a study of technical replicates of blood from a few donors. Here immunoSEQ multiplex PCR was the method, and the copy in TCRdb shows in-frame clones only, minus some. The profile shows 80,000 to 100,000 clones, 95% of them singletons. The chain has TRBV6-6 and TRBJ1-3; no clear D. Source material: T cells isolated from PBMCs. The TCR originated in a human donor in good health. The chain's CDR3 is CASSYRDSGNTIYF. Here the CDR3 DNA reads TGTGCCAGCAGTTACCGGGACTCTGGAAACACCATATATTTT.